This entry lists 9 T cell receptor beta chains sequenced from one sample in a study of early T cells in non-severe SARS-CoV-2 infection. TCRdb reprocessed the 5' RACE reads with MiXCR, giving one entry per CDR3 protein. The sample carries fewer than 75,000 distinct CDR3 sequences, less than 20% recorded once. The input for sequencing was whole blood, taken at baseline. The receptors were gathered from an adult who was a healthcare worker with PCR-confirmed SARS-CoV-2 infection or an uninfected control (not recorded which).

The rearrangement uses TRBV5-4 and TRBJ2-5; no clear D gene. The germline gives CDR1 SGHNT, CDR2 YYREEE (reference sequence). CDR3 length: 13 residues. V was cut by 1 base and J by 3 bases, with 7 bases left in between. CDR3 coding DNA: TGTGCCAGCAGCTTGACGGAAAAAGAGACCCAGTACTTC. This translates into CASSLTEKETQYF.

This clonotype was observed a handful of times. V and J are TRBV10-2 and TRBJ1-1, with unresolved D. Germline CDR1 reads WSHSY; CDR2 reads SAAADI. The CDR3 length is 15 residues. The V and J ends lost 4 bases and 4 bases respectively, with 16 bases between them. The CDR3 region is CASSVNRLRGTEAFF. The CDR3 coding sequence is TGCGCCAGCAGTGTCAATCGTCTGCGAGGCACTGAAGCTTTCTTT.

CDR3 amino acids: CASSLAFAAAGNTIYF. The CDR3 coding sequence is TGTGCCAGCAGCTTAGCGTTTGCAGCCGCTGGAAACACCATATATTTT. The rearrangement links TRBV7-9 to TRBJ1-3; D gene uncertain. The V gene's germline CDR1 is SEHNR and CDR2 FQNEAQ (reference sequence). CDR3 length: 16 residues. V shed 0 bases and J shed 2 bases, with 11 bases lying between them.

This clonotype was observed a few times. The chain joins TRBV5-4 to TRBJ2-2; 8 bases match TRBD2. This CDR3 has 17 amino acids. In germline, CDR1 is SGHNT, CDR2 YYREEE (reference sequence). V shed 4 bases and J 4 bases; nucleotides not matched to a gene: 12. The CDR3 coding sequence is TGTGCCAGCAGCGCCCTCCGATCGGGGGGGGTCACCGGGGAGCTGTTTTTT. The encoded protein is CASSALRSGGVTGELFF.

The chain is built from TRBV2 and TRBJ1-4; D perhaps matches TRBD1 (5 bases). The CDR3 has 14 amino acids. Trimming pared 7 bases from V and 7 bases from J, leaving 16 bases between. CDR1 and CDR2 (germline): SNHLY, FYNNEI. DNA of the CDR3: TGTGCCAGCACCTCTGTGGGGGGAAGTGAAAAACTGTTTTTT. Its translation is CASTSVGGSEKLFF.

This clonotype was observed a handful of times. The CDR3 coding sequence is TGTGCCAGCAGCCAGAAGTTTACCGGGACAGGGTTTCGTAACGAGCAGTACTTC. Its protein is CASSQKFTGTGFRNEQYF. This sequence joins TRBV14 and TRBJ2-7; 9 bases agree with TRBD1. Germline V gene lookup returns CDR1 SGHDN and CDR2 FVKESK. The CDR3 totals 18 residues. V shed 3 bases and J 5 bases; nucleotides not matched to a gene: 17.

V and J are TRBV20-1 and TRBJ1-1, with D possibly TRBD1 on 6 matching bases. The CDR3 has 14 amino acids. V gave up 3 bases and J gave up 2 bases, with 13 bases separating them. Germline V gene sequence: CDR1 DFQATT, CDR2 SNEGSKA (reference sequence). DNA for the CDR3: TGCAGTGCTAGCACTTCGGACAGAAACACTGAAGCTTTCTTT. It specifies CSASTSDRNTEAFF.

This clonotype was detected a few times. The CDR3 DNA reads TGTGCCAGTAGTAGCAGCGAGCGCTCTGGAAAACTGTTTTTT. It yields the protein CASSSSERSGKLFF. This chain links TRBV19 with TRBJ1-4, with D hard to call. From germline, CDR1 is LNHDA and CDR2 SQIVND (reference sequence). V lost 4 bases to trimming and J lost 10 bases, with 16 bases between them. The CDR3 is 14 residues long. Looking up the rest from reference TRBV19 and TRBJ1-4 gives the full variable domain: DGGITQSPKYLFRKEGQNVTLSCEQNLNHDAMYWYRQDPGQGLRLIYYSQIVNDFQKGDIAEGYSVSREKKESFPLTVTSAQKNPTAFYLCASSSSERSGKLFFGSGTQLSVL.

This clonotype has only a few counts. The rearrangement links TRBV2 to TRBJ2-3; D might be TRBD1 (6 bases). V lost 9 bases and J 1 base, leaving 11 bases between the germline ends. The CDR3 contains 13 residues. Germline lookup yields CDR1 SNHLY and CDR2 FYNNEI. The CDR3 sequence: CARRQDGTDTQYF. CDR3 sequence (DNA): TGTGCCAGAAGACAGGACGGCACAGATACGCAGTATTTT.